These 21 T cell receptor beta chains originate from one sample sequenced in a study of beta chain features in type 1 diabetes. Since all of the isolated RNA was reverse transcribed, expressed TCRB transcripts were what got sequenced. Generated by immunoSEQ multiplex PCR, the TCRdb table keeps only in-frame clones and is missing some. The sample has some 410,000 clones, over 9.5% seen once. Sequenced: naive CD4+ T cells from blood. The receptors originated from a woman between 18 and 30 years old in good health.

The V gene is TRBV7-3, the J gene TRBJ2-5, with D maybe TRBD2 (5 bases). V lost 2 bases and J 5 bases, leaving 15 bases between the germline ends. This CDR3 comprises 15 residues. CDR1 and CDR2 (germline): SGHTA, FQGTGA. The CDR3 DNA sequence: TGTGCCAGCAGCTTAGCCGGAACTAGAGGGGAGACCCAGTACTTC. As protein: CASSLAGTRGETQYF.

In this sample, this clone turned up a few times. The chain carries TRBV15 and TRBJ1-5; D unresolved. The germline CDR1 and CDR2 sequences are LNHNV and YYDKDF (reference sequence). This CDR3 has 12 amino acids. The V and J ends lost 5 bases and 0 bases respectively, with 2 bases between them. The CDR3 loop is CATSRSNQPQHF. DNA of the CDR3: TGTGCCACCAGCCGTAGCAATCAGCCCCAGCATTTT.

This clone was seen more than once but under ten times. The chain combines TRBV11-2 with TRBJ2-1; D unclear. Trimming took 3 bases from V and 0 from J, leaving 6 bases between them. The CDR3 has 14 residues. CDR1 and CDR2 (germline): SGHAT, FQNNGV. The CDR3 DNA reads as TGTGCCAGCAGCTTTAGCCTCTCCTACAATGAGCAGTTCTTC. Amino acid sequence: CASSFSLSYNEQFF.

The chain uses TRBV27 and TRBJ2-3; 7 positions match TRBD2. This CDR3 contains 15 residues. The germline gives CDR1 MNHEY, CDR2 SMNVEV (reference sequence). After removal of 5 bases from V and 2 bases from J, the junction contained 7 bases not matched to a gene. CDR3 sequence (DNA): TGTGCCAGCAGTAGTCCGGCGGGGGTCACAGATACGCAGTATTTT. This gives the protein CASSSPAGVTDTQYF.

V is TRBV7-2 and J is TRBJ2-3; tentative D call: TRBD1 (6 bases). This CDR3 region has 15 residues. Trimming stripped 5 bases from V and 0 bases from J, with 12 bases between. The germline V gene encodes CDR1 SGHTA and CDR2 FQGNSA. The CDR3 here is CASSPGQSSTDTQYF. In nucleotides, the CDR3 is TGTGCCAGCAGCCCTGGACAGTCTAGCACAGATACGCAGTATTTT.

The chain joins TRBV19 to TRBJ2-7, with a weak D call TRBD2 (5 bases). The V and J ends lost 5 bases and 8 bases respectively, with 13 bases between them. Germline V gives CDR1 LNHDA, CDR2 SQIVND (reference sequence). This CDR3 is 12 amino acids long. The CDR3 reads CASSPGRRKQYF. CDR3 nucleotides: TGTGCCAGTAGTCCAGGACGGAGGAAGCAGTACTTC. Based on the CDR3 plus reference TRBV19 and TRBJ2-7, the full variable domain is DGGITQSPKYLFRKEGQNVTLSCEQNLNHDAMYWYRQDPGQGLRLIYYSQIVNDFQKGDIAEGYSVSREKKESFPLTVTSAQKNPTAFYLCASSPGRRKQYFGPGTRLTVT.

The chain is built from TRBV7-9 and TRBJ2-1, with D perhaps assigned TRBD1 or TRBD2 (5 bases each). The CDR3 consists of 13 residues. V lost 2 bases and J lost 6, with 8 bases in between. From germline, CDR1 is SEHNR and CDR2 FQNEAQ (reference sequence). The CDR3 loop reads CASSLSGGNEQFF. The CDR3, as DNA: TGTGCCAGCAGCTTAAGTGGGGGCAATGAGCAGTTCTTC.

This clone was seen more than once but under ten times. The same CDR3 also results from other DNA sequences found in this sample. The rearrangement uses TRBV18 and TRBJ1-1; D unclear. This CDR3 has 14 residues. Deletions cut 0 bases from V and 4 bases from J, with 9 bases between. Germline CDR1 reads KGHSH; CDR2 reads LQKENI. The CDR3 is CASSPPGKGTEAFF. CDR3 DNA: TGTGCCAGCTCACCACCGGGCAAGGGCACTGAAGCTTTCTTT.

The chain joins TRBV23-1 to TRBJ2-5, with 11 bases that match TRBD2. TRBV23-1 is marked as an open reading frame, function uncertain. The CDR3 spans 15 residues. J was trimmed by 3 bases and V by 6 bases; bases with no gene match: 6. The CDR3 sequence: CASSPTSGTKETQYF. The CDR3 DNA reads as TGCGCCAGCAGCCCGACTAGCGGGACTAAAGAGACCCAGTACTTC.

Notes on this clone: It may be a read error: a sequence one base away is much more abundant. The same CDR3 can be traced to other DNA sequences in this sample. The chain's CDR3 is CASSHSDTQYF. The CDR3 bases are TGTGCCAGCAGCCACTCAGATACGCAGTATTTT. This chain links TRBV14 with TRBJ2-3; unclear D gene. Trimming shortened V by 3 bases and J by 4 bases, and 2 bases separated the two germline ends. This CDR3 is built from 11 residues. Looked up from germline, CDR1 is SGHDN and CDR2 is FVKESK. Filled out from reference TRBV14 and TRBJ2-3, the complete variable domain reads EAGVTQFPSHSVIEKGQTVTLRCDPISGHDNLYWYRRVMGKEIKFLLHFVKESKQDESGMPNNRFLAERTGGTYSTLKVQPAELEDSGVYFCASSHSDTQYFGPGTRLTVL.

The J gene is TRBJ2-2, the V gene TRBV9; TRBD1 matches 11 bases. Germline V gives CDR1 SGDLS, CDR2 YYNGEE. V trimming: 4 bases; J trimming: 3 bases; junction bases outside the gene matches: 8. This CDR3 is built from 17 residues. CDR3 in amino acids: CASSYRDRGTDTGELFF. As DNA, the CDR3 is TGTGCCAGCAGCTACCGGGACAGGGGGACCGACACCGGGGAGCTGTTTTTT.

The rearrangement joins TRBV4-2 to TRBJ2-5; D is uncertain. The CDR3 contains 12 residues. The germline V gene has CDR1 LGHNA and CDR2 YNFKEQ. The V end was cut by 0 bases, the J end by 6 bases, with 5 bases between. The CDR3: CASSQDGKTQYF. In DNA form, the CDR3 reads TGTGCCAGCAGCCAAGATGGGAAGACCCAGTACTTC.

The chain carries TRBV7-2 and TRBJ2-3, with 11 nucleotides matching TRBD2. Trimming removed 4 bases from V and 5 bases from J; junction bases left unmatched: 5. Germline assignment: CDR1 SGHTA and CDR2 FQGNSA. The CDR3 length is 15 residues. The CDR3 nucleotides are TGTGCCAGCAGCTCGACTAGCGGGGTGGGAGATACGCAGTATTTT. As protein: CASSSTSGVGDTQYF.

The V gene is TRBV5-1, the J gene TRBJ2-6; weak D call: TRBD2 (5 bases). Trimming cost V 4 bases and J 4 bases, with 12 bases left between them. From germline, CDR1 is SGHRS and CDR2 YFSETQ. The CDR3 is 15 residues long. The CDR3 region is CASSHGVVGANVLTF. CDR3 in DNA: TGCGCCAGCAGCCACGGGGTAGTAGGGGCCAACGTCCTGACTTTC.

This rearrangement joins TRBV6-6 to TRBJ1-5; 7 bases line up with TRBD1. Germline V gives CDR1 MNHNY, CDR2 SVGAGI (reference sequence). There are 15 residues in the CDR3. After removal of 4 bases from V and 6 bases from J, the junction contained 9 bases not matched to a gene. CDR3 residues: CASSSATGKVQPQHF. The CDR3 DNA reads TGTGCCAGCAGTTCGGCGACAGGGAAGGTTCAGCCCCAGCATTTT.

This sequence joins TRBV5-1 and TRBJ2-4, with D possibly TRBD1 on 6 matching bases. Germline CDR1 reads SGHRS; CDR2 reads YFSETQ. There are 16 residues in the CDR3. V lost 1 base, J lost 2 bases, and 13 bases lay in between. The CDR3 coding sequence is TGCGCCAGCAGCTTGAGGACAGTAGATTCCAAAAACATTCAGTACTTC. It specifies CASSLRTVDSKNIQYF.

The chain recombines TRBV5-1 with TRBJ2-5; a weak D match, TRBD2 (6 bases). The V end was cut by 4 bases, the J end by 10 bases, with 26 bases between. Germline V gives CDR1 SGHRS, CDR2 YFSETQ. The CDR3 is 16 amino acids. In DNA form, the CDR3 reads TGCGCCAGCAGCCCCAACTTAGCGGCAAACTCGAAGCTCCAGTACTTC. This sequence encodes CASSPNLAANSKLQYF.

This clone was counted only a few times. This sequence joins TRBV7-2 and TRBJ2-2; D is undetermined. V was trimmed by 6 bases and J by 0 bases, leaving 8 bases between them. The CDR3 is 14 residues long. The germline gives CDR1 SGHTA, CDR2 FQGNSA. This chain's CDR3 is CASRPVANTGELFF. CDR3 DNA sequence: TGTGCCAGCAGGCCGGTGGCGAACACCGGGGAGCTGTTTTTT. The full variable domain, in which reference TRBV7-2 and TRBJ2-2 provide the parts outside the CDR3, is GAGVSQSPSNKVTEKGKDVELRCDPISGHTALYWYRQSLGQGLEFLIYFQGNSAPDKSGLPSDRFSAERTGGSVSTLTIQRTQQEDSAVYLCASRPVANTGELFFGEGSRLTVL.

This clone appeared a few times. The V gene is TRBV5-1, the J gene TRBJ2-4, with a weak D call TRBD1 (6 bases). Germline V gives CDR1 SGHRS, CDR2 YFSETQ. Trimming left V 4 bases short and J 8 bases short, with 19 bases between. The CDR3 runs 15 residues. CDR3 bases: TGCGCCAGCAGCGGGGGTCAGGGGCCGTGGGACATTCAGTACTTC. It is translated as CASSGGQGPWDIQYF.

A remark on this clone: Within the sample, other DNA sequences also encode this same CDR3. The V call is TRBV29-1, the J call TRBJ2-3; the D gene is possibly TRBD2 (5 bases). The CDR3 runs to 10 residues. Germline V lookup: CDR1 SQVTM, CDR2 ANQGSEA. V gave up 5 bases and J gave up 8 bases, with 8 bases separating them. This CDR3 is CSVREGTQYF. CDR3 bases: TGCAGCGTTCGGGAAGGTACGCAGTATTTT.

As DNA, the CDR3 is TGTGCCAGCAGTTATCCCCAGCTAAGGTCGAACTATGGCTACACCTTC. Translation gives CASSYPQLRSNYGYTF. The chain is built from TRBV28 and TRBJ1-2; D ambiguous. V lost 4 bases to trimming and J lost 2 bases, with 17 bases between them. The CDR3 runs 16 residues. Germline V CDR1 and CDR2: MDHEN, SYDVKM.